The entry that follows covers one TCR beta chain sequence. Its antigen is not identified. According to the study, genomic DNA was the template for TCR beta VDJ and CDR3 profiling. Each CDR3 protein is one row after TCRdb ran MiXCR on the reads. The table includes around 200,000 distinct CDR3 sequences, roughly 50% detected once. Trimming took off 6 bases at V and 2 bases at J, with 11 bases between the two ends. Per the germline V gene, CDR1 is LNHNV and CDR2 is YYDKDF (reference sequence). The CDR3 covers 13 residues. The entry originates in a study of CD8+CD57+ T cells in acquired aplastic anemia. An expansion of CD8+CD57+ cells by flow cytometry had been shown in patients chosen for sequencing. Points from the study as a whole: Researchers report that 25 to 30 CD8+ CDR3 sequences appeared in both patients and controls.

Sequencing was performed on sorted CD4+, CD8+, or CD8+CD57+ T cells (not recorded which) from PBMCs. This sequence joins TRBV15 and TRBJ2-7; D assignment may be TRBD1 or TRBD2 (5 bases each). This receptor was obtained from a human donor with aplastic anemia. CDR3 loop: CATRRDRAYEQYF. CDR3 in DNA: TGTGCCACCAGACGGGACCGCGCCTACGAGCAGTACTTC.